Shown below are 6 T cell receptor beta chains from a single sample sequenced in a study of OX40 agonist ivuxolimab in advanced cancers. The data were produced by immunoSEQ multiplex PCR, yet TCRdb's version contains in-frame clones alone and is incomplete. The table includes some 37,000 clones, 88% detected once. The starting material was CD4+ or CD8+ T cells sorted from blood, obtained in a trial of the OX40 agonist ivuxolimab. Receptors originate from an adult with an advanced solid tumor such as melanoma, head and neck, liver or kidney cancer.

V and J are TRBV30 and TRBJ2-3; D not certain. The CDR3 runs 13 residues. V dropped 0 bases and J dropped 6 bases, with 10 bases sitting between them. Germline CDR1 is GTSNPN and CDR2 is SVGIG (reference sequence). The CDR3 DNA is TGTGCCTGGAGTGTACCGGTACCCGATACGCAGTATTTT. Amino acid sequence: CAWSVPVPDTQYF.

The chain carries TRBV7-9 and TRBJ2-2; 7 nucleotides align to TRBD1. The CDR3 loop spans 15 amino acids. The V gene end was trimmed by 5 bases and the J gene end by 4 bases; junction bases not matched to a gene: 7. CDR1 is SEHNR, CDR2 FQNEAQ, per germline (reference sequence). The CDR3 sequence is CASSPQGQITGELFF. CDR3 coding DNA: TGTGCCAGCAGCCCCCAGGGACAGATCACCGGGGAGCTGTTTTTT.

This chain connects TRBV7-2 to TRBJ2-7; 7 nucleotides align to TRBD1. The CDR3 runs 16 residues. The V gene's germline CDR1 is SGHTA and CDR2 FQGNSA. Losses at the gene ends were 5 bases for V and 2 bases for J; bases not matched to a gene: 12. CDR3 protein: CASSPATGSEAYEQYF. DNA for the CDR3: TGTGCCAGCAGCCCAGCGACAGGGTCTGAGGCCTACGAGCAGTACTTC.

The genes are TRBV7-8 and TRBJ2-7, with 8 bases matching TRBD1. CDR1 is SGHVS, CDR2 FQNEAQ, per germline. With V trimmed by 4 bases and J by 3 bases, 8 bases remained unmatched. The CDR3 is 15 amino acids. The CDR3 loop reads CASSSLTGEGYEQYF. The CDR3 region has the DNA TGTGCCAGCAGCTCCCTGACAGGGGAAGGCTACGAGCAGTACTTC.

J is TRBJ2-7 and V is TRBV29-1; TRBD1 aligns across 8 bases. Trimming removed 8 bases from V and 6 bases from J; junction bases left unmatched: 15. The CDR3 covers 14 residues. Germline V lookup: CDR1 SQVTM, CDR2 ANQGSEA. CDR3 amino acids: CSTFDRGLSGEQYF. The CDR3 DNA reads as TGCAGCACCTTTGACAGGGGTCTTTCGGGCGAGCAGTACTTC.

The genes are TRBV28 and TRBJ1-2; TRBD1 agrees at 10 bases. The V segment lost 5 bases and the J segment 3 bases; nucleotides outside the gene matches: 9. Germline V gene data show CDR1 as MDHEN and CDR2 as SYDVKM. This CDR3 is built from 16 residues. For the CDR3, the DNA is TGTGCCAGCAGTCGCCCGGGACAGGGGTCGGACTATGGCTACACCTTC. It specifies CASSRPGQGSDYGYTF.